A selection of T cell receptor beta chains follows, all from one sample in a study of T cell changes during pregnancy in multiple sclerosis. Repertoires were generated with immunoSEQ multiplex PCR, while TCRdb's copy carries only in-frame clones and drops some. The sample holds tens of thousands of clones, around 92% seen once. Sequenced material: peripheral blood, taken in the first trimester of pregnancy. The source of these receptors is a female donor in good health, enrolled as a control in a pregnancy study. The CDR3 runs from the conserved cysteine through the conserved F or W. Each record gives: J gene, V gene, clone size, D gene, CDR3 DNA, CDR3 protein. A D gene is named only where the DNA matches it firmly. The listing skips clone size in some rows; elsewhere it reads once, few, many or a size class.

>TRBJ1-2|TRBV5-4|NA|NA
TGTGCCAGCAGCTCGTCGGAGAAGTATGGCTACACCTTC
CASSSSEKYGYTF
>TRBJ1-1|TRBV7-9|NA|NA
TGTGCCGCGGAGGACACTGAAGCTTTCTTT
CAAEDTEAFF
>TRBJ1-1|TRBV6-5|NA|NA
TGTGCCAGCAGTTACTTTCGACAGCTGAACACTGAAGCTTTCTTT
CASSYFRQLNTEAFF
>TRBJ1-2|TRBV27|NA|TRBD1
TGTGCCAGCAGTAACAGGGGTCTAGTCGGTGGCTACACCTTC
CASSNRGLVGGYTF
>TRBJ1-6|TRBV5-6|NA|NA
TGTGCCAGCACAGGGTTAAATTCACCCCTCCACTTT
CASTGLNSPLHF
>TRBJ1-2|TRBV18|NA|NA
TGTGCCAGCTCACCACGGCAGGACTATGGCTACACCTTC
CASSPRQDYGYTF
>TRBJ1-1|TRBV6-5|NA|NA
TGTGCCAGCACTATATACCAATCGGGGGGCGCTGAAGCTTTCTTT
CASTIYQSGGAEAFF
>TRBJ1-1|TRBV7-2|NA|NA
TGTGCCAGCAGCCCACGGGGGGCCCTGATGAACACTGAAGCTTTCTTT
CASSPRGALMNTEAFF
>TRBJ1-2|TRBV18|NA|TRBD1
TGTGCCAGCTCACCCGCGGAGGGACAGGGCGGTGGCTACACCTTC
CASSPAEGQGGGYTF
>TRBJ2-7|TRBV28|NA|TRBD1
TGTGCCAGCAGGACAGGGGGCTACGAGCAGTACTTC
CASRTGGYEQYF
>TRBJ2-2|TRBV5-1|once|NA
TGCGCCAGCAGGGGGCAGGGCACGAACACCGGGGAGCTGTTTTTT
CASRGQGTNTGELFF
>TRBJ1-1|TRBV5-1|NA|NA
TGCGCCAGCAGCTTGGACGTCCAGGGACGAAGGCGGGACCCTGAAGCTTTCTTT
CASSLDVQGRRRDPEAFF
>TRBJ1-3|TRBV6-5|NA|NA
TGTGCCAGCACCGACAGTGTCTCTGGAAACACCATATATTTT
CASTDSVSGNTIYF
>TRBJ2-2|TRBV29-1|NA|NA
TGCAGCGGGGTGGTAAGCGGTTCGGCCACCGGGGAGCTGTTTTTT
CSGVVSGSATGELFF
>TRBJ1-1|TRBV6-1|NA|TRBD1
TGTGCCAGCAGGGAGGACAGGGTCGGGAACACTGAAGCTTTCTTT
CASREDRVGNTEAFF
>TRBJ1-2|TRBV5-4|NA|TRBD1
TGTGCCAGCAGCGCGGACAGGGTGGGCTACACCTTC
CASSADRVGYTF
>TRBJ2-7|TRBV14|NA|NA
TGTGCCAGCAGCCAAGATCTAGCGAGGAAGCAGTACTTC
CASSQDLARKQYF
>TRBJ2-7|TRBV23-1|NA|TRBD2
TGCGCCAGCAGTCATCAGGGGACTAGCGGGAGATCCGAGCAGTACTTC
CASSHQGTSGRSEQYF
>TRBJ2-2|TRBV9|NA|TRBD2
TGTGCCAGCAGCTCCGATAGCGGGAGGGGGTCTCCCGGGGAGCTGTTTTTT
CASSSDSGRGSPGELFF
>TRBJ1-5|TRBV6-5|NA|NA
TGTGCCAGCAGCCCCGACCGGGGGAGCAATCAGCCCCAGCATTTT
CASSPDRGSNQPQHF
>TRBJ2-7|TRBV30|NA|TRBD1
TGTGCCTGGAGGGGACAGGGGCCTTCCTACGAGCAGTACTTC
CAWRGQGPSYEQYF
>TRBJ2-2|TRBV7-2|NA|NA
TGTGCCAGCAGCTTAGGCGTTGCCGGGGAGCTGTTTTTT
CASSLGVAGELFF